Listed below are T cell receptor beta chains from one sample, sequenced in a study of patients and donors after allogeneic stem cell transplantation. TCRdb used MiXCR to reprocess the RT-PCR reads, holding one entry per CDR3 protein. The table includes 90,000 to 130,000 distinct CDR3 sequences, less than 45% detected once. Sequenced: blood, either unsorted or a sorted T cell fraction (not recorded which). The receptors come from a human donor who was either an allogeneic HSCT recipient or a stem cell or donor lymphocyte infusion donor (not recorded which). It is not recorded whose cells these are; they may come from a transplant donor. CDR3s include the opening cysteine and the closing phenylalanine or tryptophan. D genes are given only for firm matches. Rows may omit the clone size; those that give it use once, few, many or a size class.

CDR3 DNA: TGTGCCAGCAGTAACATGTATGCCACTGAAGCTTTCTTT; CDR3 protein: CASSNMYATEAFF; V gene: TRBV12-3/TRBV12-4; CDR3 length: 13; J gene: TRBJ1-1; D gene: NA; clone size: few
CDR3 DNA: TGTGCCAGCAGTCCCGACAGGGAGCTAGGAGAGCAGTACTTC; CDR3 protein: CASSPDRELGEQYF; V gene: TRBV12-3/TRBV12-4; CDR3 length: 14; J gene: TRBJ2-7; D gene: TRBD1; clone size: few
CDR3 DNA: TGTGCCAGCTCAATCGGCCCGGGGGTGCGGACTGAAGCTTTCTTT; CDR3 protein: CASSIGPGVRTEAFF; V gene: TRBV18; CDR3 length: 15; J gene: TRBJ1-1; D gene: NA; clone size: few
CDR3 DNA: TGTGCCACCGGTACCTCTAGCGGGATGGGAGATACGCAGTATTTT; CDR3 protein: CATGTSSGMGDTQYF; V gene: TRBV24-1; CDR3 length: 15; J gene: TRBJ2-3; D gene: TRBD2; clone size: NA
CDR3 DNA: TGTGCCAGCAGCTTGGATTGGGGGCTAGCCAAAAACATTCAGTACTTC; CDR3 protein: CASSLDWGLAKNIQYF; V gene: TRBV5-6; CDR3 length: 16; J gene: TRBJ2-4; D gene: NA; clone size: NA
CDR3 DNA: TGTGCCAGCAGCCCCCGGGGTAGCAATCAGCCCCAGCATTTT; CDR3 protein: CASSPRGSNQPQHF; V gene: TRBV7-2; CDR3 length: 14; J gene: TRBJ1-5; D gene: NA; clone size: few
CDR3 DNA: TGTGCCAGCAGTCGAGCGGGAGGGTCCTATCCACAGTTCTTC; CDR3 protein: CASSRAGGSYPQFF; V gene: TRBV28; CDR3 length: 14; J gene: TRBJ2-1; D gene: TRBD2; clone size: NA
CDR3 DNA: TGTGCCAGCAGTTCCACTAGCGGTTACTTCTCTGGGGCCAACGTCCTGACTTTC; CDR3 protein: CASSSTSGYFSGANVLTF; V gene: TRBV27; CDR3 length: 18; J gene: TRBJ2-6; D gene: TRBD2; clone size: once
CDR3 DNA: TGTGCCAGCAGCTTAGCCGGGACAGGGGGACAGCCCCAGCATTTT; CDR3 protein: CASSLAGTGGQPQHF; V gene: TRBV7-2; CDR3 length: 15; J gene: TRBJ1-5; D gene: TRBD1; clone size: NA
CDR3 DNA: TGTGCCAGCAGTTTATATGGGCTGGGGATGTCCTACGAGCAGTACTTC; CDR3 protein: CASSLYGLGMSYEQYF; V gene: TRBV28; CDR3 length: 16; J gene: TRBJ2-7; D gene: NA; clone size: NA
CDR3 DNA: TGCGCCAGCAGCTTGGACCCTAGCGCAGATACGCAGTATTTT; CDR3 protein: CASSLDPSADTQYF; V gene: TRBV5-1; CDR3 length: 14; J gene: TRBJ2-3; D gene: NA; clone size: few
CDR3 DNA: TGTGCCAGCACCACCGACATTCCCGGGGAGCAGCCCCAGCATTTT; CDR3 protein: CASTTDIPGEQPQHF; V gene: TRBV12-3/TRBV12-4; CDR3 length: 15; J gene: TRBJ1-5; D gene: NA; clone size: NA
CDR3 DNA: TGTGCCAGCAGCCAAGCTTCCGGGACTAGCGGGAACAATGAGCAGTTCTTC; CDR3 protein: CASSQASGTSGNNEQFF; V gene: TRBV4-2; CDR3 length: 17; J gene: TRBJ2-1; D gene: TRBD2; clone size: NA
CDR3 DNA: TGCAGTGCTCCCCTGAGGTCCTACAATGAGCAGTTCTTC; CDR3 protein: CSAPLRSYNEQFF; V gene: TRBV20-1; CDR3 length: 13; J gene: TRBJ2-1; D gene: NA; clone size: NA
CDR3 DNA: TGTGCCAGCAGCCCCGGTAGAGCATGGAGCACAGATACGCAGTATTTT; CDR3 protein: CASSPGRAWSTDTQYF; V gene: TRBV6-5; CDR3 length: 16; J gene: TRBJ2-3; D gene: NA; clone size: NA
CDR3 DNA: TGCAGTTCAAGACTAGCCCATGAGCAGTTCTTC; CDR3 protein: CSSRLAHEQFF; V gene: TRBV20-1; CDR3 length: 11; J gene: TRBJ2-1; D gene: TRBD2; clone size: few
CDR3 DNA: TGTGCCAGCAGCCCCAGCGGGATCTCCTACAATGAGCAGTTCTTC; CDR3 protein: CASSPSGISYNEQFF; V gene: TRBV12-3/TRBV12-4; CDR3 length: 15; J gene: TRBJ2-1; D gene: TRBD2; clone size: NA
CDR3 DNA: TGTGCCAGCAGCTTTAGAGTGGTGCCCCAGGGGGACTATGGCTACACCTTC; CDR3 protein: CASSFRVVPQGDYGYTF; V gene: TRBV7-2; CDR3 length: 17; J gene: TRBJ1-2; D gene: TRBD1; clone size: NA
CDR3 DNA: TGTGCCATCAGTGAGGCGTCCGGGACTAGCGGGGCCGGCTCCTACAATGAGCAGTTCTTC; CDR3 protein: CAISEASGTSGAGSYNEQFF; V gene: TRBV10-3; CDR3 length: 20; J gene: TRBJ2-1; D gene: TRBD2; clone size: few
CDR3 DNA: TGTGCTAGTGGTTCCGGACAGGGTAATCAGACCCAGTACTTC; CDR3 protein: CASGSGQGNQTQYF; V gene: TRBV12-5; CDR3 length: 14; J gene: TRBJ2-5; D gene: TRBD1; clone size: NA
CDR3 DNA: TGTGCCAGCAGTTACCGCCCGGACGAGCAGTACTTC; CDR3 protein: CASSYRPDEQYF; V gene: TRBV6-5; CDR3 length: 12; J gene: TRBJ2-7; D gene: NA; clone size: NA
CDR3 DNA: TGCAGCGTTGAATCCAGACTTAACACTGAAGCTTTCTTT; CDR3 protein: CSVESRLNTEAFF; V gene: TRBV29-1; CDR3 length: 13; J gene: TRBJ1-1; D gene: NA; clone size: few
CDR3 DNA: TGTGCCAGCAGCTTAGCTGGGCTTTATGGCTACACCTTC; CDR3 protein: CASSLAGLYGYTF; V gene: TRBV7-2; CDR3 length: 13; J gene: TRBJ1-2; D gene: NA; clone size: few
CDR3 DNA: TGTGCCAGCAGTGTGACTAGCGCGAACACCGGGGAGCTGTTTTTT; CDR3 protein: CASSVTSANTGELFF; V gene: TRBV2; CDR3 length: 15; J gene: TRBJ2-2; D gene: TRBD2; clone size: NA
CDR3 DNA: TGTGCCAGCAGCTTAGGGACTGGTAGGTACAGCCGGTTCTTC; CDR3 protein: CASSLGTGRYSRFF; V gene: TRBV7-2; CDR3 length: 14; J gene: TRBJ2-1; D gene: NA; clone size: NA
CDR3 DNA: TGCAGTGCCATCATGAGTATTTTGGCAGGGTCTGAAGCTTTCTTT; CDR3 protein: CSAIMSILAGSEAFF; V gene: TRBV20-1; CDR3 length: 15; J gene: TRBJ1-1; D gene: NA; clone size: few